This T cell receptor beta chain was observed in a study of blood T cell repertoires in COVID-19. Study context: The United States, Italy and Spain provided the acute and convalescent COVID-19 samples. The analysed material was cDNA or gDNA that came from T cells, B-cell-depleted T cells, or PBMCs.

As processed by the authors: Amplification of reference gene primers provided the estimated nucleated cell counts. Generated by immunoSEQ multiplex PCR, the TCRdb table keeps only in-frame clones and is missing some. The V and J calls and clone size come from that table; D and trimming were worked out from the DNA. The sample shows approximately 180,000 clones, roughly 84% of them seen only once. This clone came up a few times. J was trimmed by 4 bases and V by 4 bases; bases with no gene match: 10. Germline assignment: CDR1 KGHDR and CDR2 SFDVKD. The length of the CDR3 is 17 residues. The source is a woman aged 80 or over with acute or convalescent COVID-19. This chain uses TRBV24-1 with TRBJ2-3, with 10 bases aligning to TRBD1. Sequencing was done on a sample of peripheral blood. The CDR3 sequence is CATSEPTGTGVPDTQYF. The CDR3 DNA reads as TGTGCCACCAGTGAGCCCACCGGGACAGGGGTCCCAGATACGCAGTATTTT.